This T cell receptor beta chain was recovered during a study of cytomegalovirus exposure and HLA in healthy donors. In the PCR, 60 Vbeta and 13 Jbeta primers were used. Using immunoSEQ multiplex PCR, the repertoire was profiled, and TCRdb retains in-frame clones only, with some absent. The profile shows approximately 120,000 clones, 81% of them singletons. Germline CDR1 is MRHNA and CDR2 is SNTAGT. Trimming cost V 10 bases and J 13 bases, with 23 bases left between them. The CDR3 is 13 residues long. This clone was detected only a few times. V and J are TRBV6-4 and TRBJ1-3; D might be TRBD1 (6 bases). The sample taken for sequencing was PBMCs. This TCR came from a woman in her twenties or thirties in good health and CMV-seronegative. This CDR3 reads CAIKLQGHHGIYF. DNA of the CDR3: TGTGCCATCAAACTCCAGGGGCACCATGGAATATATTTT.